The 20 T cell receptor beta chains listed next were all sequenced from one sample in a study of blood T cells in healthy people across ages (dated by TCRdb to the mid-2010s). The method was 5' RACE. This sample was sequenced with an Illumina HiSeq 2500. A second about 7 to 11 cycle PCR used a sample-barcoded 5' primer and a J-beta primer mix. TCRdb reanalyzed the raw reads on its own, using fastp at Q25 for trimming and MiXCR for clone calling, and kept in-frame beta chains. Every CDR3 protein is listed once, alongside the most common genes and DNA of its rows. This sample gives 1.4 million or so distinct CDR3 sequences in total; less than 45% of them show up just once. The leading ten clones occupy approximately 4.1% of the sample. Sequencing was performed on blood. The origin of the receptors is a woman aged 18-30 years in good health.

The chain combines TRBV28 with TRBJ1-5; no clear D. The CDR3 is made up of 16 amino acids. Germline V lookup: CDR1 MDHEN, CDR2 SYDVKM. V lost 11 bases, J lost 5 bases, and 25 bases lay in between. Here the CDR3 reads CAGSPIRPTGYQPQHF. The CDR3, as DNA: TGTGCCGGTAGCCCCATTCGACCAACGGGCTATCAGCCCCAGCATTTT.

CDR3 loop: CASTLRGLNTDTQYF. The CDR3 DNA reads TGTGCCAGCACGCTCCGGGGGCTCAACACAGATACGCAGTATTTT. This rearrangement joins TRBV5-6 to TRBJ2-3; D may match TRBD1 or TRBD2 (6 bases each). There are 15 residues in the CDR3. V was shortened by 6 bases and J by 2 bases, with 16 bases between the two germline ends. CDR1 SGHDT and CDR2 YYEEEE come from the germline V gene. The full variable domain, in which reference TRBV5-6 and TRBJ2-3 provide the parts outside the CDR3, is DAGVTQSPTHLIKTRGQQVTLRCSPKSGHDTVSWYQQALGQGPQFIFQYYEEEERQRGNFPDRFSGHQFPNYSSELNVNALLLGDSALYLCASTLRGLNTDTQYFGPGTRLTVL.

The chain is built from TRBV10-2 and TRBJ1-2; the D gene is possibly TRBD1 (5 bases). Trimming removed 7 bases from V and 6 bases from J, with 24 bases in between. Germline CDR1 WSHSY, CDR2 SAAADI. The CDR3 is made up of 16 amino acids. In DNA, the CDR3 is TGCGCCAGCAACCCAACGCCAAGGGGCAGTCGGGATGGCTACACCTTC. It encodes CASNPTPRGSRDGYTF.

This clonotype was seen only a few times. This chain joins TRBV4-3 and TRBJ1-1, with TRBD1 identical over 10 bases. The CDR3 has 16 residues. CDR1 is LGHNA, CDR2 YSLEER, per germline. Unmatched junction bases numbered 14, after V lost 5 bases and J lost 8 bases. CDR3 region: CASSFGTGEGSREAFF. DNA of the CDR3: TGCGCCAGCAGCTTCGGGACAGGGGAAGGTTCGAGGGAAGCTTTCTTT.

In its sample, this clonotype was seen a few times. The J gene is TRBJ2-4, the V gene TRBV27, with D perhaps assigned TRBD1 or TRBD2 (5 bases each). In germline, CDR1 is MNHEY, CDR2 SMNVEV (reference sequence). Trimming removed 2 bases from V and 13 bases from J, with 15 bases in between. The CDR3 runs 13 residues. CDR3 DNA sequence: TGTGCCAGCAGTTTAGGCAGGGCCTGGGAGCAGTACTTC. It yields the protein CASSLGRAWEQYF.

A few counts support this clonotype. V and J are TRBV11-2 and TRBJ2-5; a possible D gene is TRBD2 (7 bases). The V and J ends lost 0 bases and 5 bases respectively, with 13 bases between them. From germline, CDR1 is SGHAT and CDR2 FQNNGV. CDR3 length: 15 amino acids. CDR3 sequence reads: CASSLDRGGAETQYF. The CDR3 nucleotides read TGTGCCAGCAGCTTAGATAGGGGGGGGGCCGAGACCCAGTACTTC.

This clonotype was observed at least ten times. This sequence joins TRBV29-1 and TRBJ1-3; D unclear. There are 15 residues in the CDR3. Germline loops: CDR1 SQVTM, CDR2 ANQGSEA. V lost 6 bases, J lost 1 base, and 16 bases lay in between. Here the CDR3 reads CSVPSTAVSGNTIYF. DNA for the CDR3: TGCAGCGTCCCCAGTACGGCCGTATCTGGAAACACCATATATTTT.

V is TRBV27 and J is TRBJ2-4; 8 positions agree with TRBD1. The DNA end lines up better with TRBJ2-7; the J call may be wrong. The CDR3 runs 15 residues. Germline-derived CDR1 and CDR2 are MNHEY and SMNVEV (reference sequence). The CDR3 loop reads CASSPTGDGGYEQYF. Here the CDR3 DNA reads TGTGCCAGCAGTCCGACAGGGGATGGAGGCTACGAGCAGTACTTC.

This clonotype was counted a few times. This rearrangement joins TRBV7-2 to TRBJ2-1; 13 bases map to TRBD2. The germline V gene has CDR1 SGHTA and CDR2 FQGNSA. This CDR3 has 15 residues. J lost 5 bases, V lost 4 bases, and 2 bases had no gene match. CDR3 sequence: CASSSGLAGHNEQFF. The DNA of the CDR3 is TGTGCCAGCAGCTCGGGACTAGCGGGGCACAATGAGCAGTTCTTC.

In nucleotides, the CDR3 is TGTGCCAGCAGTGACTTCCTCGGACAGCCGGAGTTCTTC. Translation: CASSDFLGQPEFF. The chain has TRBV25-1 and TRBJ2-1; perhaps TRBD1 as D (6 bases). From germline, CDR1 is MGHDK and CDR2 SYGVNS. Trimming cost V 3 bases and J 14 bases, with 17 bases left between them. This CDR3 is built from 13 residues.

This clonotype was recorded a few times. V is TRBV6-5 and J is TRBJ2-7; D is possibly TRBD1 (5 bases). V gave up 6 bases and J gave up 7 bases, with 19 bases separating them. The CDR3 spans 14 residues. CDR1 and CDR2 from the germline V gene are MNHEY and SVGAGI. This chain's CDR3 is CASRAQGAYNEQYF. The CDR3 nucleotides are TGTGCCAGCAGGGCCCAGGGCGCCTACAATGAGCAGTACTTC.

The table lists this clonotype with a few counts. The chain couples TRBV30 to TRBJ1-1; 8 nucleotides agree with TRBD1. V lost 4 bases and J lost 6; bases outside the gene matches: 7. The CDR3 is 13 amino acids. Germline lookup yields CDR1 GTSNPN and CDR2 SVGIG (reference sequence). CDR3: CAWMGQDEAEAFF. CDR3 DNA sequence: TGTGCCTGGATGGGACAGGATGAGGCTGAAGCTTTCTTT. Full variable domain (outside the CDR3, taken from reference TRBV30 and TRBJ1-1): SQTIHQWPATLVQPVGSPLSLECTVEGTSNPNLYWYRQAAGRGLQLLFYSVGIGQISSEVPQNLSASRPQDRQFILSSKKLLLSDSGFYLCAWMGQDEAEAFFGQGTRLTVV.

The table lists this clonotype with a count of one. Written as DNA, the CDR3 is TGCGCCAGCAGCCAAGAAAGTTACAGGGGGTACAATGAGCAGTACTTC. This sequence encodes CASSQESYRGYNEQYF. The chain employs TRBV4-3 and TRBJ2-1; TRBD1 matches 8 bases. TRBJ2-7 matches the DNA end more closely, so the J call is doubtful. The length of the CDR3 is 16 residues. From germline, CDR1 is LGHNA and CDR2 YSLEER.

V usage is TRBV6-1 and J usage is TRBJ2-1; possibly TRBD1 or TRBD2 for D (5 bases each). Germline lookup yields CDR1 MNHNS and CDR2 SASEGT. Deletions cut 1 base from V and 8 bases from J, with 15 bases between. The CDR3 spans 15 residues. The CDR3 nucleotides read TGTGCCAGCAGTGAAGGTGGGGGTCCTACCTATGAGCAGTTCTTC. Amino acid sequence: CASSEGGGPTYEQFF.

In this sample, this clonotype turned up a few times. V gene TRBV5-1 combines with J gene TRBJ2-1; 9 bases align to TRBD2. V shed 4 bases and J 0 bases; nucleotides not matched to a gene: 5. Germline V gives CDR1 SGHRS, CDR2 YFSETQ. CDR3 length: 16 amino acids. The CDR3 spells CASSTTAGGSYNEQFF. CDR3 DNA: TGCGCCAGCAGCACGACAGCGGGAGGCTCCTACAATGAGCAGTTCTTC.

This clonotype was counted ten times or more. This chain links TRBV9 with TRBJ2-2, with D possibly being TRBD2 (5 bases). Germline lookup yields CDR1 SGDLS and CDR2 YYNGEE. V shed 4 bases and J shed 1 base, with 14 bases lying between them. The CDR3 totals 16 residues. The CDR3 loop is CASSTRDWENTGELFF. The CDR3 DNA reads as TGTGCCAGCAGCACCCGGGATTGGGAGAACACCGGGGAGCTGTTTTTT.

V is TRBV20-1 and J is TRBJ2-1, with 8 bases identical to TRBD2. V trimming: 0 bases; J trimming: 0 bases; junction bases outside the gene matches: 10. Germline loops: CDR1 DFQATT, CDR2 SNEGSKA (reference sequence). CDR3 size: 18 residues. The CDR3, as DNA: TGCAGTGCTAGAGATAGTGGCGGGGGGCTTAGCTCCTACAATGAGCAGTTCTTC. It is translated as CSARDSGGGLSSYNEQFF.

This sequence joins TRBV7-2 and TRBJ1-6, with unresolved D. The CDR3 runs 14 residues. With 0 bases removed from V and 10 bases from J, the gap between germline ends came to 10 bases. Germline lookup yields CDR1 SGHTA and CDR2 FQGNSA. CDR3 region: CASSLASSGSPLHF. In DNA form, the CDR3 reads TGTGCCAGCAGCTTAGCCTCCTCGGGCTCACCCCTCCACTTT.

The chain is built from TRBV12-3 or TRBV12-4 and TRBJ1-2; the D is unclear. Trimming stripped 0 bases from V and 6 bases from J, with 11 bases between. This CDR3 comprises 14 residues. The CDR3 DNA reads as TGTGCCAGCAGTTTAGCGCGAGGCATGCATGGCTACACCTTC. Amino acid sequence: CASSLARGMHGYTF.

This clonotype was observed a handful of times. In DNA, the CDR3 is TGTGCCAGTAACCGGGACACCAGCACAGATACGCAGTATTTT. It is translated as CASNRDTSTDTQYF. V gene TRBV12-3 or TRBV12-4 combines with J gene TRBJ2-3; D may be TRBD1 (6 bases). V was trimmed by 9 bases and J by 0 bases, leaving 13 bases between them. This CDR3 is built from 14 residues.